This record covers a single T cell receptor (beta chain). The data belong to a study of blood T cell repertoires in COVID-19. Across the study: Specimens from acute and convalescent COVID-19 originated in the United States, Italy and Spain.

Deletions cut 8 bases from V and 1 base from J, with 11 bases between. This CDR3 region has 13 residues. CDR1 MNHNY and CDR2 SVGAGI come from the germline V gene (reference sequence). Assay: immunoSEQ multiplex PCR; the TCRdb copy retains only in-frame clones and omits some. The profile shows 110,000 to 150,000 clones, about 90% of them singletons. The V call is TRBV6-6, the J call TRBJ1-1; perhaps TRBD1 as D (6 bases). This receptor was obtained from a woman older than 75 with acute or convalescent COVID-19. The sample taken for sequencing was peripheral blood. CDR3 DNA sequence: TGTGCCAGCCTCGACAGGCCGAACACTGAAGCTTTCTTT. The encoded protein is CASLDRPNTEAFF.